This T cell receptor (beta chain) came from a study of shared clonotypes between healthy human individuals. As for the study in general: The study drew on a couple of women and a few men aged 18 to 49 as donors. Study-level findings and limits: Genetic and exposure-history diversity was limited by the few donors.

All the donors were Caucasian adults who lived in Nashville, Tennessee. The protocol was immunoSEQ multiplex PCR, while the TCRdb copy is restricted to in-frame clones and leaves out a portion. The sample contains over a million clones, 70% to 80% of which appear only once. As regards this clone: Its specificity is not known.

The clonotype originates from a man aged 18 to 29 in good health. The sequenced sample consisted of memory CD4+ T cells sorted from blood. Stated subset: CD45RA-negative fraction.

The CDR3 reads CASRKTTDMNTEAFF. CDR3 coding DNA: TGTGCCAGCAGGAAAACGACGGACATGAACACTGAAGCTTTCTTT. The chain employs TRBV11-2 and TRBJ1-1; D may be TRBD1 (5 bases). CDR3 length equals 15 residues. Trimming took 6 bases from V and 0 from J, leaving 14 bases between them. The V gene's germline CDR1 is SGHAT and CDR2 FQNNGV.